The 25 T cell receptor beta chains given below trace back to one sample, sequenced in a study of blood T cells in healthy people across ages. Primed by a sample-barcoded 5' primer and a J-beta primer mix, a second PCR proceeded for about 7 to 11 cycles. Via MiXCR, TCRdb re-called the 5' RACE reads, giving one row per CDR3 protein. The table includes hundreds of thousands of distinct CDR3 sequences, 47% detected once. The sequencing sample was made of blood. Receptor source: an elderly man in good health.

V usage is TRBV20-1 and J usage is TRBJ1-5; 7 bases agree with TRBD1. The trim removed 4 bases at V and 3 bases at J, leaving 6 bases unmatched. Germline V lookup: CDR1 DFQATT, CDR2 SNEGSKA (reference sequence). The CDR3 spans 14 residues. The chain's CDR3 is CSAIPRGINQPQHF. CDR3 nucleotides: TGCAGTGCTATTCCCAGGGGGATCAATCAGCCCCAGCATTTT.

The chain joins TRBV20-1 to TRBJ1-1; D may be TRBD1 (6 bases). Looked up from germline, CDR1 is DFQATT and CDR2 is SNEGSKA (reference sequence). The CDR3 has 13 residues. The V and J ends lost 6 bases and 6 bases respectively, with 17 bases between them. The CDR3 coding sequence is TGCAGTGCGGATTACAGGGTGAGAGCTGAAGCTTTCTTT. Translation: CSADYRVRAEAFF.

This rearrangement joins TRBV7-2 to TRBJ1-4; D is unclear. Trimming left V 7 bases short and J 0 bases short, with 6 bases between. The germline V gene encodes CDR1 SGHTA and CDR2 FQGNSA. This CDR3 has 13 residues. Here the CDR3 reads CASIRATNEKLFF. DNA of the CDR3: TGTGCCAGCATTCGGGCAACTAATGAAAAACTGTTTTTT.

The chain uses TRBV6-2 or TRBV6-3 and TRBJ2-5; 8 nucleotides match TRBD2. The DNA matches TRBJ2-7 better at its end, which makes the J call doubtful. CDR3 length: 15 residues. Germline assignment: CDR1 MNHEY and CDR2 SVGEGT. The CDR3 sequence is CASKSLQREKNEQYF. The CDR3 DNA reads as TGTGCCAGCAAATCTCTCCAGCGGGAGAAGAACGAGCAGTACTTC.

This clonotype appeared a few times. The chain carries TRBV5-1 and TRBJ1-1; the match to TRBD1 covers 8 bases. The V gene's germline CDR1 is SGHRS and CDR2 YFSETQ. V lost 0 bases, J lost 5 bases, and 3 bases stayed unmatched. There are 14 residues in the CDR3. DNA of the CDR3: TGCGCCAGCAGCTTGGCAGGGGGCAGGACTGAAGCTTTCTTT. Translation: CASSLAGGRTEAFF.

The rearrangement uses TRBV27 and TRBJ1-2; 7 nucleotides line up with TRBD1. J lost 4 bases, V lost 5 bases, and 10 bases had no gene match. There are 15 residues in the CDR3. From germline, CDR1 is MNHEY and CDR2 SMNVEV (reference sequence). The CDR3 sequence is CASSGGGTDIYGYTF. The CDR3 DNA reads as TGTGCCAGCAGTGGGGGAGGGACAGATATCTATGGCTACACCTTC.

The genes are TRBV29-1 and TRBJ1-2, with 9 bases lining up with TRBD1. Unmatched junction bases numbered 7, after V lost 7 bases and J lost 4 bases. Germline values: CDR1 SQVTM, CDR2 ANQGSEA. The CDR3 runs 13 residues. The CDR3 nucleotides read TGCAGCGCCCGGGGACAGGGCTCCTATGGCTACACCTTC. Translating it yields CSARGQGSYGYTF.

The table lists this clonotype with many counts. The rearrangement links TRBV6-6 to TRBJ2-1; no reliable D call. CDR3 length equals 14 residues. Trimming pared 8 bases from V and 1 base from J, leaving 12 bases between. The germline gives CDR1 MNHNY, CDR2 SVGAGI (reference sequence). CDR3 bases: TGTGCCAGCTCGCGAGGTGGGTCCTACAATGAGCAGTTCTTC. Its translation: CASSRGGSYNEQFF.

CDR3 region: CASSVDENEQFF. The CDR3, as DNA: TGTGCCAGCAGCGTAGATGAGAATGAGCAGTTCTTC. The rearrangement uses TRBV9 and TRBJ2-1; D unclear. Trimming cost V 0 bases and J 7 bases, with 5 bases left between them. The CDR3 consists of 12 residues. From germline, CDR1 is SGDLS and CDR2 YYNGEE. Full variable domain (outside the CDR3, taken from reference TRBV9 and TRBJ2-1): DSGVTQTPKHLITATGQRVTLRCSPRSGDLSVYWYQQSLDQGLQFLIQYYNGEERAKGNILERFSAQQFPDLHSELNLSSLELGDSALYFCASSVDENEQFFGPGTRLTVL.

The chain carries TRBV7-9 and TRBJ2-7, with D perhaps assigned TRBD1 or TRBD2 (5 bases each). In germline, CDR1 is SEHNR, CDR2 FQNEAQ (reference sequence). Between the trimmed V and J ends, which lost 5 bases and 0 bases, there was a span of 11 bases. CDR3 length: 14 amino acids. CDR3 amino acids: CASSPEGISYEQYF. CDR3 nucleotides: TGTGCCAGCAGCCCAGAGGGGATCTCCTACGAGCAGTACTTC. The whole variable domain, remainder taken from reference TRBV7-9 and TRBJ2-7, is DTGVSQNPRHKITKRGQNVTFRCDPISEHNRLYWYRQTLGQGPEFLTYFQNEAQLEKSRLLSDRFSAERPKGSFSTLEIQRTEQGDSAMYLCASSPEGISYEQYFGPGTRLTVT.

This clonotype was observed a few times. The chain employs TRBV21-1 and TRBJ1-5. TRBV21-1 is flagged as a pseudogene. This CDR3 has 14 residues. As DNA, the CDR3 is TGTGCCAGCCCTTCTGACGGCTACAATCAGCCCCAGCATTTT. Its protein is CASPSDGYNQPQHF.

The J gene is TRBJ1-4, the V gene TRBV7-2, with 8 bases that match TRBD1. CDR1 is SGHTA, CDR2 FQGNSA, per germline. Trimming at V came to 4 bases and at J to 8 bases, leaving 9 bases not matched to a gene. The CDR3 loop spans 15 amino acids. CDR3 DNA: TGTGCCAGCAGCTCCTACAGGGGGGAAGGGGAAAAACTGTTTTTT. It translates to CASSSYRGEGEKLFF.

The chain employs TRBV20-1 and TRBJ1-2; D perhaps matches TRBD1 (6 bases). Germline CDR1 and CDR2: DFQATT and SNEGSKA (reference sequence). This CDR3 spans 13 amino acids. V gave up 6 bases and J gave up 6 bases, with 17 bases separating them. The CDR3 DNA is TGCAGTGCCCCTAGGGGGGCACGGGATGGCTACACCTTC. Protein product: CSAPRGARDGYTF.

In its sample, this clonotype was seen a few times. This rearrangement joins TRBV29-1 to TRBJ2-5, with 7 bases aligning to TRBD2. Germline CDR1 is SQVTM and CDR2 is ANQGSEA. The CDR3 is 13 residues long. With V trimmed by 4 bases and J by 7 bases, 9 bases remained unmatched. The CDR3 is CSVGSLAEGTQYF. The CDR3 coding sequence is TGCAGCGTTGGGAGCCTAGCGGAAGGGACCCAGTACTTC.

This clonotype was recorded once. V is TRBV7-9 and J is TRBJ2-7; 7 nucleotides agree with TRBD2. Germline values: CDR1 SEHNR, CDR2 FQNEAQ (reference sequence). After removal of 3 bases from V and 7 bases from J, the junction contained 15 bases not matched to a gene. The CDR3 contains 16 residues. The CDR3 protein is CASSLGAGNSYNEQYF. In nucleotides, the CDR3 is TGTGCCAGCAGCTTGGGAGCGGGGAACTCCTACAATGAGCAGTACTTC.

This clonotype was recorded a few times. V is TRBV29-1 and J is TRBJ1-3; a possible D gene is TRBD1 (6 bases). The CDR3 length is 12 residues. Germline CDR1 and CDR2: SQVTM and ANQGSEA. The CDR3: CGGKGAGNTIYF. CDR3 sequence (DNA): TGCGGGGGAAAGGGGGCTGGAAACACCATATATTTT.

CDR3 DNA: TGCGCCAGCGGGGCGGGGACAGGGACGCTCGAGCAGTACTTC. It translates to CASGAGTGTLEQYF. This chain joins TRBV10-2 and TRBJ2-5; 9 bases are shared with TRBD1. With the DNA end fitting TRBJ2-7 better, the J assignment may be wrong. This CDR3 has 14 residues. Germline V gives CDR1 WSHSY, CDR2 SAAADI.

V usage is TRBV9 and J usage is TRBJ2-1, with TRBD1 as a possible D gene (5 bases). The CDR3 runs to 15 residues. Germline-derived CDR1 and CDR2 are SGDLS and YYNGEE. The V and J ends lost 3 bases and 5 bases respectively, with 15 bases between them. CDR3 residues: CASSDRTHGNNEQFF. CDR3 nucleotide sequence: TGTGCCAGCAGCGACAGGACGCATGGGAACAATGAGCAGTTCTTC.

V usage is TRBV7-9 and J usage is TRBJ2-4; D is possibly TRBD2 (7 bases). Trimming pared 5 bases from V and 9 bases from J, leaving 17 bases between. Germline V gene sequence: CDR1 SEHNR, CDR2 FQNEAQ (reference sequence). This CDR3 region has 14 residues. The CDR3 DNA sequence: TGTGCCAGCAGCCCCGGGGCAGGGGAGGGCATTCAGTACTTC. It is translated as CASSPGAGEGIQYF.

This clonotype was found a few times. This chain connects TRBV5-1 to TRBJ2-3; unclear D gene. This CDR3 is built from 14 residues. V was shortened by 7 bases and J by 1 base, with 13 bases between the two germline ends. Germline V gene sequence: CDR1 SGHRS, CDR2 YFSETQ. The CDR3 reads CASGLGGRTDTQYF. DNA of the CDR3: TGCGCCAGCGGGCTTGGCGGACGCACAGATACGCAGTATTTT. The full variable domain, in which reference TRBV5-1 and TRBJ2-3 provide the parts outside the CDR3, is KAGVTQTPRYLIKTRGQQVTLSCSPISGHRSVSWYQQTPGQGLQFLFEYFSETQRNKGNFPGRFSGRQFSNSRSEMNVSTLELGDSALYLCASGLGGRTDTQYFGPGTRLTVL.

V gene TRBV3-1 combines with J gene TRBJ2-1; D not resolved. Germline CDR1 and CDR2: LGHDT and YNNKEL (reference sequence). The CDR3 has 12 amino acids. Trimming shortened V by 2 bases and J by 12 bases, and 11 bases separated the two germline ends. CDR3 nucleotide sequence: TGTGCCAGCAGCCAAAGTGGTAAGGGGCAGTTCTTC. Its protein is CASSQSGKGQFF.

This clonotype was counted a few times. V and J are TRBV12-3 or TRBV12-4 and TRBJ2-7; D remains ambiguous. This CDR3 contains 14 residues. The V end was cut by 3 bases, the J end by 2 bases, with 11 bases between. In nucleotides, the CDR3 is TGTGCCAGCAGTTTTTTCGCCAGAGCCTACGAGCAGTACTTC. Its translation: CASSFFARAYEQYF.

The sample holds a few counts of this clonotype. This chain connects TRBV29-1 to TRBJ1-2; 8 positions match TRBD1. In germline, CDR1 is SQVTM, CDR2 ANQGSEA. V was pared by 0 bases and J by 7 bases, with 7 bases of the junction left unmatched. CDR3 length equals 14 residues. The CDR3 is CSVEDLQGASGYTF. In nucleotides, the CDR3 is TGCAGCGTTGAAGATCTTCAGGGGGCGAGTGGCTACACCTTC.

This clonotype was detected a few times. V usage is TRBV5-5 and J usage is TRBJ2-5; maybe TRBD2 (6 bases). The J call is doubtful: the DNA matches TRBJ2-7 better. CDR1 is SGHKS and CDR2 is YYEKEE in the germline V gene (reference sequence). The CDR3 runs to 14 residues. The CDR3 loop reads CASPDSEGTYEQYF. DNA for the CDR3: TGTGCTAGCCCCGACTCGGAGGGGACCTACGAGCAGTACTTC.

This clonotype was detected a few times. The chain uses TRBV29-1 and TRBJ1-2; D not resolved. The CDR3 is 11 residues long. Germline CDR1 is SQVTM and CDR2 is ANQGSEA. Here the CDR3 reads CSTLRDYGYTF. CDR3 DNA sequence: TGCAGTACCCTGCGGGACTATGGCTACACCTTC.